The clone carrying this T cell receptor beta chain has just one count. Its cognate antigen is unknown. TCRdb's table, derived via immunoSEQ multiplex PCR, lists solely in-frame clones and lacks some. Seen here are about 350,000 clones, 88% observed once, and the top ten hold approximately 5.9%. These data originate in a study of Ad26.COV2.S vaccination and SARS-CoV-2 variants. Study observations and caveats: Vaccine recipients posted higher spike-specific TCR breadth than their placebo counterparts. With respect to non-spike TCR breadth, vaccine and placebo recipients were similar.

V lost 0 bases to trimming and J lost 0 bases, with 8 bases between them. Germline V gene sequence: CDR1 GTSNPN, CDR2 SVGIG (reference sequence). The CDR3 is 14 residues long. Treatment described: approximately 18 received Ad26.COV2.S at low or high dose, single or two shots; five or six received placebo; per-sample allocation not given. Samples came from day 63 after the first vaccine or placebo injection. Ad26.COV2.S expressed prefusion-stabilized spike from the original Wuhan strain. The clonotype originates from a person between 18 and 65 years old who received the Ad26.COV2.S COVID-19 vaccine or a placebo. This specimen consisted of peripheral blood, obtained in a trial of Ad26.COV2.S vaccine versus placebo. The V gene is TRBV30, the J gene TRBJ1-1; no clear D. Written as DNA, the CDR3 is TGTGCCTGGAGTGTCAGTTCGGTGAACACTGAAGCTTTCTTT. Amino acid sequence: CAWSVSSVNTEAFF. The full variable domain, in which reference TRBV30 and TRBJ1-1 provide the parts outside the CDR3, is SQTIHQWPATLVQPVGSPLSLECTVEGTSNPNLYWYRQAAGRGLQLLFYSVGIGQISSEVPQNLSASRPQDRQFILSSKKLLLSDSGFYLCAWSVSSVNTEAFFGQGTRLTVV.